This passage covers 31 T cell receptor beta chains from one sample sequenced in a study of T cell responses to AZD1222 COVID-19 vaccine. Using immunoSEQ multiplex PCR, the repertoire was profiled, and TCRdb retains in-frame clones only, with some absent. The profile covers some 150,000 clones, with approximately 94% appearing a single time and roughly 9.1% taken by the ten largest. The sample in question was peripheral blood, obtained on day 0 of AZD1222 vaccination. Receptor source: an adult in good health.

The chain recombines TRBV30 with TRBJ1-1; D is undetermined. Germline loops: CDR1 GTSNPN, CDR2 SVGIG (reference sequence). This CDR3 is built from 14 residues. Trimming removed 5 bases from V and 0 bases from J, with 13 bases in between. CDR3 nucleotide sequence: TGTGCCTGGGCTCATCTTTACATGAACACTGAAGCTTTCTTT. It translates to CAWAHLYMNTEAFF.

The chain recombines TRBV6-5 with TRBJ1-4, with D possibly TRBD1 on 5 matching bases. Germline CDR1 MNHEY, CDR2 SVGAGI. The CDR3 totals 14 residues. V lost 2 bases and J lost 7, with 11 bases in between. In DNA, the CDR3 is TGTGCCAGCAGTTACGCCCACGGGGGTGAAAAACTGTTTTTT. Residues: CASSYAHGGEKLFF.

The CDR3 DNA reads as TGTGCCAGCAGCCAAGGGACAGGGGCTGATTCACCCCTCCACTTT. Translated, it gives CASSQGTGADSPLHF. The rearrangement joins TRBV3-1 (or the pseudogene TRBV3-2) to TRBJ1-6; 9 bases agree with TRBD1. The V and J ends lost 1 base and 8 bases, in that order; junction bases with no gene match: 3. Germline values: CDR1 LGHDT, CDR2 YNNKEL (reference sequence). The CDR3 totals 15 residues.

V usage is TRBV5-1 and J usage is TRBJ2-6; no clear D gene. Trimming shortened V by 7 bases and J by 1 base, and 15 bases separated the two germline ends. The CDR3 loop spans 16 amino acids. From germline, CDR1 is SGHRS and CDR2 YFSETQ. DNA for the CDR3: TGCGCCAGCGTGGACCAGCCGGCATCTGGGGCCAACGTCCTGACTTTC. This encodes CASVDQPASGANVLTF.

The gene calls are TRBV5-4 and TRBJ2-1; TRBD1 matches at 7 bases. CDR1 and CDR2 (germline): SGHNT, YYREEE (reference sequence). The CDR3 has 14 residues. V lost 6 bases, J lost 1 base, and 4 bases stayed unmatched. The CDR3: CASTRQGSYNEQFF. CDR3 bases: TGTGCCAGCACCCGACAGGGTTCCTACAATGAGCAGTTCTTC.

This clone was picked up one time. The genes are TRBV5-1 and TRBJ2-3; the D gene is possibly TRBD1 (5 bases). The V gene's germline CDR1 is SGHRS and CDR2 YFSETQ. The CDR3 is 15 residues long. V was clipped by 0 bases and J by 2 bases, with 10 bases between them. The CDR3 reads CASSLGQTSTDTQYF. As DNA, the CDR3 is TGCGCCAGCAGCTTGGGACAGACATCCACAGATACGCAGTATTTT. The full variable domain, completed using reference TRBV5-1 and TRBJ2-3, is KAGVTQTPRYLIKTRGQQVTLSCSPISGHRSVSWYQQTPGQGLQFLFEYFSETQRNKGNFPGRFSGRQFSNSRSEMNVSTLELGDSALYLCASSLGQTSTDTQYFGPGTRLTVL.

The chain couples TRBV7-6 to TRBJ1-1; 7 nucleotides match TRBD1. V was clipped by 6 bases and J by 5 bases; unmatched bases: 6. Germline-derived CDR1 and CDR2 are SGHVS and FNYEAQ. This CDR3 is built from 13 residues. CDR3 DNA sequence: TGTGCCAGCAGGAGACTGACAGGGACTGAAGCTTTCTTT. Protein: CASRRLTGTEAFF.

The chain links TRBV12-3 or TRBV12-4 to TRBJ1-4; D gene uncertain. CDR3 length: 11 residues. The V and J ends lost 3 bases and 8 bases respectively, with 4 bases between them. In DNA form, the CDR3 reads TGTGCCAGCAGTTTTTCAGAAAAACTGTTTTTT. Protein sequence: CASSFSEKLFF.

The J gene is TRBJ1-5, the V gene TRBV12-3 or TRBV12-4; D perhaps matches TRBD1 (6 bases). V was clipped by 5 bases and J by 11 bases, with 13 bases between them. CDR3 length: 12 residues. CDR3 DNA: TGTGCCAGCAGTCCCCCGGCAGGGGCCCAGCATTTT. This encodes CASSPPAGAQHF.

The rearrangement links TRBV30 to TRBJ1-1; TRBD1 matches at 7 bases. Germline V lookup: CDR1 GTSNPN, CDR2 SVGIG (reference sequence). The CDR3 covers 16 residues. J gave up 0 bases and V 3 bases, and 10 bases lay outside the gene matches. As DNA, the CDR3 is TGTGCCTGGAGCCGGGGGAGGGGGCTGATGAACACTGAAGCTTTCTTT. Amino acids: CAWSRGRGLMNTEAFF.

The rearrangement joins TRBV6-5 to TRBJ1-2; D perhaps matches TRBD1 (5 bases). The CDR3 covers 16 residues. The V and J ends lost 4 bases and 4 bases respectively, with 19 bases between them. Per germline, CDR1 MNHEY and CDR2 SVGAGI. The CDR3 loop is CASSSALRGWGYGYTF. The DNA of the CDR3 is TGTGCCAGCAGTTCCGCCCTTCGGGGGTGGGGCTATGGCTACACCTTC.

This clone was detected only once. The gene calls are TRBV4-1 and TRBJ1-2; a weak D match, TRBD1 (5 bases). The V gene's germline CDR1 is MGHRA and CDR2 YSYEKL. The germline V and J ends were trimmed by 4 bases and 6 bases, with 18 bases remaining between them. The CDR3 has 15 amino acids. The CDR3 here is CASSLTPGTDNGYTF. DNA for the CDR3: TGCGCCAGCAGCCTCACCCCCGGGACGGATAATGGCTACACCTTC.

J is TRBJ2-7 and V is TRBV14, with 7 positions matching TRBD2. Germline loops: CDR1 SGHDN, CDR2 FVKESK. The CDR3 runs to 15 residues. J lost 0 bases, V lost 7 bases, and 9 bases had no gene match. The DNA for the CDR3 is TGTGCCAGCACCGTAGTAGCGGGCGGCTCCTACGAGCAGTACTTC. It encodes CASTVVAGGSYEQYF.

This chain links TRBV5-1 with TRBJ1-2, with D maybe TRBD1 (5 bases). Germline CDR1 is SGHRS and CDR2 is YFSETQ. V lost 7 bases to trimming and J lost 6 bases, with 13 bases between them. The CDR3 totals 12 residues. The CDR3 here is CASSSGEDGYTF. The CDR3, as DNA: TGCGCCAGCTCGTCGGGGGAGGATGGCTACACCTTC.

The rearrangement links TRBV29-1 to TRBJ1-1; 8 nucleotides line up with TRBD1. Germline V CDR1 and CDR2: SQVTM, ANQGSEA. V lost 7 bases to trimming and J lost 8 bases; unmatched junction nucleotides: 6. The CDR3 totals 11 residues. In nucleotides, the CDR3 is TGCAGCGGACAGGGGAGCATGGAAGCTTTCTTT. This translates into CSGQGSMEAFF.

The table lists this clone with a count of one. The gene calls are TRBV12-1 and TRBJ2-7; TRBD2 is taken as the D call from the table, unchecked against the DNA. TRBV12-1 is flagged as a pseudogene. This CDR3 is 17 amino acids long. As DNA, the CDR3 is TGTGCCAGCAGCCGCGAGAGGCGGGTTCCGAGCTCCTACGAGCAGTACTTC. This codes for CASSRERRVPSSYEQYF.

V and J are TRBV29-1 and TRBJ1-1; D not certain. Germline loops: CDR1 SQVTM, CDR2 ANQGSEA. Deletions cut 5 bases from V and 3 bases from J, with 13 bases between. The CDR3 length is 13 residues. The CDR3 here is CSVSTGYYTEAFF. The DNA for the CDR3 is TGCAGCGTTTCGACGGGGTATTACACTGAAGCTTTCTTT.

The chain joins TRBV19 to TRBJ2-1, with TRBD2 as a possible D gene (7 bases). The CDR3 extends over 16 amino acids. Germline assignment: CDR1 LNHDA and CDR2 SQIVND (reference sequence). Trimming cost V 5 bases and J 5 bases, with 19 bases left between them. The CDR3 bases are TGTGCCAGTAGTCTCTCGGGGGGCCGAGGGAACAATGAGCAGTTCTTC. It specifies CASSLSGGRGNNEQFF.

The chain carries TRBV18 and TRBJ2-5, with D unresolved. The germline CDR1 and CDR2 sequences are KGHSH and LQKENI. This CDR3 has 13 amino acids. Trimming removed 2 bases from V and 0 bases from J, with 4 bases in between. CDR3 nucleotide sequence: TGTGCCAGCTCACCAGGGAACCAAGAGACCCAGTACTTC. Residues: CASSPGNQETQYF.

This clone was seen more than once but under ten times. This chain connects TRBV4-3 to TRBJ1-1, with D possibly matching TRBD1 (5 bases). In germline, CDR1 is LGHNA, CDR2 YSLEER. With 4 bases removed from V and 1 base from J, the gap between germline ends came to 16 bases. The CDR3 is 16 amino acids. The chain's CDR3 is CASSRELTGWNTEAFF. CDR3 bases: TGCGCCAGCAGCCGAGAACTCACAGGATGGAACACTGAAGCTTTCTTT.

The CDR3 DNA is TGTGCCAGCTCACTCAGGACAGGATATAATTCACCCCTCCACTTT. Its translation is CASSLRTGYNSPLHF. The chain employs TRBV18 and TRBJ1-6, with TRBD1 matching 7 bases. Germline V gene sequence: CDR1 KGHSH, CDR2 LQKENI. The trim removed 4 bases at V and 4 bases at J, leaving 4 bases unmatched. The CDR3 sequence is 15 residues long. The full variable domain, with the rest looked up from reference TRBV18 and TRBJ1-6, is NAGVMQNPRHLVRRRGQEARLRCSPMKGHSHVYWYRQLPEEGLKFMVYLQKENIIDESGMPKERFSAEFPKEGPSILRIQQVVRGDSAAYFCASSLRTGYNSPLHFGNGTRLTVT.

This clone has just a few counts. The chain uses TRBV7-2 and TRBJ1-1, with TRBD1 matching over 9 bases. Germline values: CDR1 SGHTA, CDR2 FQGNSA. The CDR3 length is 15 residues. J gave up 0 bases and V 2 bases, and 1 base lay outside the gene matches. CDR3 in DNA: TGTGCCAGCAGCTTAACAGGGGGCTTGAACACTGAAGCTTTCTTT. Amino acid sequence: CASSLTGGLNTEAFF.

V usage is TRBV4-1 and J usage is TRBJ1-2; TRBD1 might be the D (5 bases). Germline CDR1 and CDR2: MGHRA and YSYEKL. With 0 bases removed from V and 2 bases from J, the gap between germline ends came to 13 bases. The CDR3 loop spans 16 amino acids. This CDR3 is CASSQDLTQGNYGYTF. The CDR3 bases are TGCGCCAGCAGCCAAGATCTTACTCAGGGAAACTATGGCTACACCTTC.

A single count supports this clone. In DNA form, the CDR3 reads TGTGCCAGCAGCTTTGCTTACGGGGGCAACTATGGCTACACCTTC. It specifies CASSFAYGGNYGYTF. The rearrangement uses TRBV7-2 and TRBJ1-2, with a tentative D call TRBD1 (6 bases). The CDR3 is 15 residues long. V lost 3 bases and J lost 2, with 13 bases in between. Per germline, CDR1 SGHTA and CDR2 FQGNSA.

This rearrangement joins TRBV7-2 to TRBJ2-7; 9 bases are a match to TRBD2. Looked up from germline, CDR1 is SGHTA and CDR2 is FQGNSA. CDR3 length: 16 residues. V gave up 4 bases and J gave up 2 bases; unmatched junction bases: 9. CDR3 in amino acids: CASSSPPSGAPYEQYF. DNA for the CDR3: TGTGCCAGCAGCTCCCCACCTAGCGGGGCACCCTACGAGCAGTACTTC.

The chain recombines TRBV2 with TRBJ1-6, with TRBD1 matching 10 bases. The CDR3 runs 17 residues. J was trimmed by 10 bases and V by 7 bases; bases with no gene match: 16. CDR1 is SNHLY, CDR2 FYNNEI, per germline. The CDR3 loop is CASTLSSGTGVESPLHF. Here the CDR3 DNA reads TGTGCCAGCACCCTAAGCTCCGGGACAGGGGTCGAATCACCCCTCCACTTT.

The CDR3: CAISARAEAYNEQFF. CDR3 nucleotides: TGTGCCATCAGTGCCCGGGCTGAAGCCTACAATGAGCAGTTCTTC. This sequence joins TRBV10-3 and TRBJ2-1; D unresolved. CDR1 ENHRY and CDR2 SYGVKD come from the germline V gene. The CDR3 contains 15 residues. Trimming left V 4 bases short and J 2 bases short, with 12 bases between.

This chain links TRBV5-1 with TRBJ1-2, with D perhaps matching TRBD1 (6 bases). From germline, CDR1 is SGHRS and CDR2 YFSETQ. V was trimmed by 5 bases and J by 2 bases, leaving 22 bases between them. CDR3 length equals 17 residues. CDR3 region: CASRPVPGQSLNYGYTF. Written as DNA, the CDR3 is TGCGCCAGCAGACCAGTTCCGGGACAATCCCTAAACTATGGCTACACCTTC.

This clone was seen only once. This rearrangement joins TRBV6-6 to TRBJ2-7; perhaps D is TRBD1 or TRBD2 (5 bases each). CDR3 length: 14 amino acids. V was shortened by 0 bases and J by 3 bases, with 9 bases between the two germline ends. Germline CDR1 MNHNY, CDR2 SVGAGI (reference sequence). For the CDR3, the DNA is TGTGCCAGCAGTTACTCAATGGGACGCTACGAGCAGTACTTC. It codes for CASSYSMGRYEQYF.

The chain has TRBV27 and TRBJ2-7; D unclear. V was shortened by 2 bases and J by 4 bases, with 18 bases between the two germline ends. The CDR3 spans 16 residues. CDR1 and CDR2 from the germline V gene are MNHEY and SMNVEV (reference sequence). In DNA form, the CDR3 reads TGTGCCAGCAGTTTAGGATATGGACCCCGTTTTTACGAGCAGTACTTC. Translation gives CASSLGYGPRFYEQYF.

The gene calls are TRBV6-1 and TRBJ1-2; D gene unclear. Trimming took 3 bases from V and 8 from J, leaving 13 bases between them. The germline V gene encodes CDR1 MNHNS and CDR2 SASEGT. The CDR3 spans 13 residues. Written as DNA, the CDR3 is TGTGCCAGCAGTGAGATCTTCCTTTCGGGCTACACCTTC. Translating it yields CASSEIFLSGYTF.